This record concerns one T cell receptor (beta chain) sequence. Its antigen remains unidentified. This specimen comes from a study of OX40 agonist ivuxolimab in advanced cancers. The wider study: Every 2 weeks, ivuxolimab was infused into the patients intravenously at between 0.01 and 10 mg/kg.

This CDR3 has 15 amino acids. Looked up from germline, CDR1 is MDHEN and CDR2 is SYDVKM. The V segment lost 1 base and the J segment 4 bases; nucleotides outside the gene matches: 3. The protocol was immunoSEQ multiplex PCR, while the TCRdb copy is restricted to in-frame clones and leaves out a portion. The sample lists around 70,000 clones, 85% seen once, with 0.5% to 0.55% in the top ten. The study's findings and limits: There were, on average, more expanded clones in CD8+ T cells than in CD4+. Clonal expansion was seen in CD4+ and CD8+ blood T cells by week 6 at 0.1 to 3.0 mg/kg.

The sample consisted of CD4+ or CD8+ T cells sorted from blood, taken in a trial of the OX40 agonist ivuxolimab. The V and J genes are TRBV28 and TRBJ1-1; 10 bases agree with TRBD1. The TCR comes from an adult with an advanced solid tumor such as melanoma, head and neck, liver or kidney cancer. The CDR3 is CASSLLGTGVTEAFF. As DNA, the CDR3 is TGTGCCAGCAGTTTATTGGGGACAGGGGTCACTGAAGCTTTCTTT.